The 18 T cell receptor beta chains presented below share a single source sample, sequenced in a study of blood T cell repertoires in COVID-19. Measured with immunoSEQ multiplex PCR; TCRdb has only the in-frame clones, and not every one. Of roughly 200,000 clones listed, 75% to 85% are singletons. The sample consisted of peripheral blood. The receptors derive from a woman in her thirties or forties with COVID-19, enrolled during active disease.

This clone came up once. The J gene is TRBJ1-2, the V gene TRBV3-1 (or the pseudogene TRBV3-2); weak D call: TRBD1 (6 bases). The CDR3 sequence is 15 residues long. The V gene lost 4 bases and the J gene lost 0 bases, with 12 bases spanning the gap. In germline, CDR1 is LGHDT, CDR2 YNNKEL (reference sequence). CDR3 bases: TGTGCCAGCAGCCCCTGGGACATCTCTAACTATGGCTACACCTTC. This codes for CASSPWDISNYGYTF.

The V call is TRBV24-1, the J call TRBJ2-7, with 9 bases identical to TRBD1. V shed 4 bases and J 5 bases; nucleotides not matched to a gene: 5. This CDR3 is built from 14 residues. CDR1 KGHDR and CDR2 SFDVKD come from the germline V gene. This CDR3 reads CATSDPGTGNEQYF. As DNA, the CDR3 is TGTGCCACCAGTGACCCCGGGACAGGGAACGAGCAGTACTTC.

The V call is TRBV29-1, the J call TRBJ1-2; D is unresolved. The CDR3 spans 13 residues. V gave up 7 bases and J gave up 4 bases, with 16 bases separating them. Germline V gene lookup returns CDR1 SQVTM and CDR2 ANQGSEA. CDR3 in DNA: TGCAGCGCTAACCCCGGGTCCTCCTATGGCTACACCTTC. Its protein product is CSANPGSSYGYTF.

The chain is built from TRBV4-1 and TRBJ1-2, with D possibly being TRBD1 (5 bases). The V end lost 4 bases, the J end lost 0 bases, and 18 bases lay between the germline ends. The CDR3 runs to 17 residues. The germline gives CDR1 MGHRA, CDR2 YSYEKL. CDR3: CASSPQREGTSNYGYTF. The CDR3 DNA sequence: TGCGCCAGCAGCCCTCAACGGGAGGGGACTTCTAACTATGGCTACACCTTC.

The chain joins TRBV7-9 to TRBJ1-2; 8 bases fit TRBD1. The CDR3 totals 13 residues. Germline CDR1 reads SEHNR; CDR2 reads FQNEAQ (reference sequence). Germline trimming cut 5 bases from V and 4 bases from J; bases unmatched to any gene: 3. The CDR3 reads CASSQGQAYGYTF. For the CDR3, the DNA is TGTGCCAGCAGCCAGGGACAGGCCTATGGCTACACCTTC.

This sequence joins TRBV28 and TRBJ2-7; 8 bases fit TRBD1. With 5 bases clipped from V and 4 bases from J, the junction kept 7 bases outside the gene matches. This CDR3 has 14 amino acids. Germline V gene data show CDR1 as MDHEN and CDR2 as SYDVKM. CDR3 DNA sequence: TGTGCCAGCAGTCCCCACGGACAGGGTTACGAGCAGTACTTC. Protein: CASSPHGQGYEQYF.

The gene calls are TRBV11-3 and TRBJ2-2, with D possibly TRBD1 on 6 matching bases. The germline CDR1 and CDR2 sequences are SGHNT and YENEEA. Trimming left V 4 bases short and J 6 bases short, with 15 bases between. This CDR3 comprises 15 residues. CDR3 region: CASSSNRARPGELFF. The CDR3, as DNA: TGTGCCAGCAGCTCCAACAGGGCCCGACCCGGGGAGCTGTTTTTT.

This clone has just one count. CDR3: CASIPLVTSGGTDTQYF. The CDR3 DNA sequence: TGTGCCAGCATACCCCTAGTGACTAGCGGGGGCACAGATACGCAGTATTTT. This chain connects TRBV28 to TRBJ2-3; 11 bases map to TRBD2. Germline V gene data show CDR1 as MDHEN and CDR2 as SYDVKM. V lost 7 bases and J lost 1; bases outside the gene matches: 10. The CDR3 length is 17 residues.

This clone has more than one count but fewer than ten. V usage is TRBV18 and J usage is TRBJ1-6; D is ambiguous. The CDR3 has 16 residues. V was pared by 2 bases and J by 5 bases, with 13 bases between. Germline values: CDR1 KGHSH, CDR2 LQKENI. This CDR3 reads CASSPNGAQNNSPLHF. The CDR3 region has the DNA TGTGCCAGCTCACCAAACGGAGCCCAGAATAATTCACCCCTCCACTTT.

This clone was seen more than once but under ten times. The chain has TRBV3-1 (or the pseudogene TRBV3-2) and TRBJ1-2, with 9 bases fitting TRBD1. With 4 bases clipped from V and 5 bases from J, the junction kept 5 bases outside the gene matches. The CDR3 runs 14 residues. CDR1 is LGHDT and CDR2 is YNNKEL in the germline V gene (reference sequence). CDR3 DNA: TGTGCCAGCAGCCTGTCCGGGACAGGGTATGGCTACACCTTC. Translated: CASSLSGTGYGYTF.

The chain has TRBV29-1 and TRBJ1-2; D perhaps matches TRBD1 (5 bases). The CDR3 has 13 residues. The germline CDR1 and CDR2 sequences are SQVTM and ANQGSEA. V was clipped by 4 bases and J by 2 bases, with 11 bases between them. In DNA form, the CDR3 reads TGCAGCGTTGCTCGGGGGGGGAACTATGGCTACACCTTC. Translated, it gives CSVARGGNYGYTF.

The CDR3 reads CASSRSPGSSSGNTIYF. In DNA form, the CDR3 reads TGTGCCAGCAGTCGCAGTCCGGGGTCGAGCTCTGGAAACACCATATATTTT. The V call is TRBV27, the J call TRBJ1-3; D is undetermined. CDR1 MNHEY and CDR2 SMNVEV come from the germline V gene (reference sequence). This CDR3 comprises 17 residues. Trimming left V 5 bases short and J 0 bases short, with 17 bases between.

CDR3 nucleotide sequence: TGTGCCAGCAGCTACAGGGGGCGCAACTACGAGCAGTACTTC. Translation gives CASSYRGRNYEQYF. The gene calls are TRBV21-1 and TRBJ2-7; the listed D gene, TRBD1, was not tested against the DNA. TRBV21-1 is a known pseudogene. The CDR3 length is 14 residues.

Only a few counts were recorded for this clone. The chain uses TRBV11-2 and TRBJ1-5; no definite D call. The CDR3 length is 14 residues. Germline assignment: CDR1 SGHAT and CDR2 FQNNGV. V was pared by 0 bases and J by 2 bases, with 5 bases between. Here the CDR3 DNA reads TGTGCCAGCAGCTTAGACGGGGGCAATCAGCCCCAGCATTTT. This codes for CASSLDGGNQPQHF.

The J gene is TRBJ2-1, the V gene TRBV10-1, with unresolved D. This CDR3 comprises 12 residues. CDR1 and CDR2 from the germline V gene are WNHNN and SYGVQD (reference sequence). Trimming left V 8 bases short and J 13 bases short, with 18 bases between. CDR3 nucleotides: TGCGCCAGCTCCAATCAAACGGGTCAACAGTTCTTC. Encoded protein: CASSNQTGQQFF.

This chain links TRBV5-6 with TRBJ2-1, with TRBD2 matching over 12 bases. Germline V lookup: CDR1 SGHDT, CDR2 YYEEEE. The CDR3 extends over 16 amino acids. The ends lost 4 bases at V and 8 bases at J; junction bases unmatched: 10. In DNA, the CDR3 is TGTGCCAGCAGCCTAGAAACTAGCGGGGGGAGACATGAGCAGTTCTTC. Translating it yields CASSLETSGGRHEQFF. Full variable domain (missing parts from reference TRBV5-6 and TRBJ2-1): DAGVTQSPTHLIKTRGQQVTLRCSPKSGHDTVSWYQQALGQGPQFIFQYYEEEERQRGNFPDRFSGHQFPNYSSELNVNALLLGDSALYLCASSLETSGGRHEQFFGPGTRLTVL.

V and J are TRBV6-2 or TRBV6-3 and TRBJ2-3; tentative D call: TRBD2 (6 bases). V lost 0 bases, J lost 2 bases, and 12 bases lay in between. Germline V lookup: CDR1 MNHEY, CDR2 SVGEGT. The CDR3 is made up of 16 amino acids. The DNA of the CDR3 is TGTGCCAGCAGTTACTCGGTCGCGGGGTCCACAGATACGCAGTATTTT. Amino acid sequence: CASSYSVAGSTDTQYF.

The genes are TRBV19 and TRBJ2-1; 7 nucleotides match TRBD1. CDR1 LNHDA and CDR2 SQIVND come from the germline V gene (reference sequence). The CDR3 totals 15 residues. J gave up 9 bases and V 5 bases, and 13 bases lay outside the gene matches. CDR3 sequence: CASSQGGTLRGEQFF. The CDR3 DNA reads TGTGCCAGTAGTCAAGGGGGCACCCTTCGGGGTGAGCAGTTCTTC.